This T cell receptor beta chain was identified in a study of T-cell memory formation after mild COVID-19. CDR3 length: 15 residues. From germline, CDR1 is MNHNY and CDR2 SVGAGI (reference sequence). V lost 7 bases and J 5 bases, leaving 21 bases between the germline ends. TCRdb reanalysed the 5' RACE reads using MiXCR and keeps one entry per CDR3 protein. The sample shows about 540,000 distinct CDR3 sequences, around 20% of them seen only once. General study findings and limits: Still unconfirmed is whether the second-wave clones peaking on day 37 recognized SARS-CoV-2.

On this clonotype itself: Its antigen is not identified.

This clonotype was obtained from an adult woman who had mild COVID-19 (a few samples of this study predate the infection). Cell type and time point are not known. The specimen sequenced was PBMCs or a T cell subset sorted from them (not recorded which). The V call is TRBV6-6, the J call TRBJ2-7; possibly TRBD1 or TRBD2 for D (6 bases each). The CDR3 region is CASMGYGVGGHEQYF. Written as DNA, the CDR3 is TGTGCCAGCATGGGGTACGGGGTCGGGGGCCACGAGCAGTACTTC.